Each of the 32 T cell receptor beta chains below was sequenced from the same sample in a study of control samples from healthy donors and cancer patients. Libraries were prepared by immunoSEQ multiplex PCR; TCRdb keeps only in-frame clonotypes and omits some of them. In the table there are tens of thousands of clones, roughly 83% of which are singletons. Sequences were obtained from PBMCs. These receptors all come from a man aged 70-80 years with lung cancer.

This chain connects TRBV28 to TRBJ2-1, with D perhaps being TRBD1 or TRBD2 (5 bases each). With 5 bases removed from V and 7 bases from J, the gap between germline ends came to 15 bases. The CDR3 spans 14 residues. Germline CDR1 MDHEN, CDR2 SYDVKM. Here the CDR3 DNA reads TGTGCCAGCAGTGTTCCGGGACCAGCAAATGAGCAGTTCTTC. Encoded protein: CASSVPGPANEQFF.

This chain uses TRBV12-3 or TRBV12-4 with TRBJ1-3; D is undetermined. V was trimmed by 5 bases and J by 3 bases, leaving 8 bases between them. The CDR3 sequence is 13 residues long. The CDR3 loop reads CASSASGGNTIYF. CDR3 bases: TGTGCCAGCAGTGCGAGTGGTGGAAACACCATATATTTT.

The chain is built from TRBV29-1 and TRBJ2-7; D uncertain. Germline V gene data show CDR1 as SQVTM and CDR2 as ANQGSEA. The CDR3 consists of 12 residues. V was cut by 0 bases and J by 9 bases, with 12 bases left in between. Here the CDR3 reads CSVEDKAAWQYF. The CDR3 DNA sequence: TGCAGCGTTGAAGATAAGGCAGCGTGGCAGTACTTC.

The chain combines TRBV2 with TRBJ1-6; D possibly corresponds to TRBD1 (5 bases). This CDR3 region has 14 residues. Germline V lookup: CDR1 SNHLY, CDR2 FYNNEI. Trimming took 0 bases from V and 7 from J, leaving 7 bases between them. Here the CDR3 DNA reads TGTGCCAGCAGTGAAGCGACAGCGAATTCACCCCTCCACTTT. It codes for CASSEATANSPLHF.

The V and J genes are TRBV30 and TRBJ1-4, with 9 bases that match TRBD1. Germline V lookup: CDR1 GTSNPN, CDR2 SVGIG (reference sequence). The J segment lost 6 bases and the V segment lost 2 bases, leaving 4 bases of the junction unmatched. The CDR3 runs to 14 residues. The CDR3 loop reads CAWSPGQGYEKLFF. The CDR3 region has the DNA TGTGCCTGGAGTCCGGGACAGGGTTATGAAAAACTGTTTTTT.

The V call is TRBV19, the J call TRBJ1-2, with D possibly matching TRBD1 (6 bases). The V gene's germline CDR1 is LNHDA and CDR2 SQIVND (reference sequence). The CDR3 is 13 amino acids. V was pared by 6 bases and J by 8 bases, with 16 bases between. The CDR3 DNA sequence: TGTGCCAGTAGGGCAGGGGCCTCTCAGGGCTACACCTTC. As protein: CASRAGASQGYTF. Full variable domain (rest looked up from reference TRBV19 and TRBJ1-2): DGGITQSPKYLFRKEGQNVTLSCEQNLNHDAMYWYRQDPGQGLRLIYYSQIVNDFQKGDIAEGYSVSREKKESFPLTVTSAQKNPTAFYLCASRAGASQGYTFGSGTRLTVV.

The V gene is TRBV19, the J gene TRBJ2-5; weak D call: TRBD2 (5 bases). The CDR3 runs 14 residues. V dropped 2 bases and J dropped 4 bases, with 11 bases sitting between them. Germline CDR1 LNHDA, CDR2 SQIVND (reference sequence). CDR3 protein: CASSIPGRRETQYF. The CDR3 DNA follows: TGTGCCAGTAGTATACCGGGGAGACGAGAGACCCAGTACTTC. Looking up the rest from reference TRBV19 and TRBJ2-5 gives the full variable domain: DGGITQSPKYLFRKEGQNVTLSCEQNLNHDAMYWYRQDPGQGLRLIYYSQIVNDFQKGDIAEGYSVSREKKESFPLTVTSAQKNPTAFYLCASSIPGRRETQYFGPGTRLLVL.

The chain employs TRBV7-2 and TRBJ1-2; D is unresolved. Looked up from germline, CDR1 is SGHTA and CDR2 is FQGNSA. The ends were cut back, 0 bases at V and 8 bases at J, with 13 bases in the middle. The CDR3 has 14 amino acids. Here the CDR3 reads CASSLAFRSEGYTF. CDR3 sequence (DNA): TGTGCCAGCAGCTTAGCCTTCAGATCGGAGGGCTACACCTTC.

The J gene is TRBJ1-5, the V gene TRBV5-5; weak D call: TRBD1 (5 bases). Looked up from germline, CDR1 is SGHKS and CDR2 is YYEKEE (reference sequence). Trimming pared 5 bases from V and 0 bases from J, leaving 15 bases between. This CDR3 is built from 16 residues. CDR3 loop: CASSPGRRYSNQPQHF. CDR3 DNA sequence: TGTGCCAGCAGTCCAGGGCGACGGTATAGCAATCAGCCCCAGCATTTT. The whole variable domain, remainder taken from reference TRBV5-5 and TRBJ1-5, is DAGVTQSPTHLIKTRGQQVTLRCSPISGHKSVSWYQQVLGQGPQFIFQYYEKEERGRGNFPDRFSARQFPNYSSELNVNALLLGDSALYLCASSPGRRYSNQPQHFGDGTRLSIL.

The V and J genes are TRBV5-8 and TRBJ2-7, with TRBD1 identical over 9 bases. The CDR3 loop spans 14 amino acids. CDR1 is SGHTS and CDR2 is YDEGEE in the germline V gene. Losses at the gene ends were 4 bases for V and 3 bases for J; bases not matched to a gene: 5. The DNA for the CDR3 is TGTGCCAGCAGCGTGGGACAGGGTATCTACGAGCAGTACTTC. Translated: CASSVGQGIYEQYF. The complete variable domain, with remaining parts taken from reference TRBV5-8 and TRBJ2-7, reads EAGVTQSPTHLIKTRGQQATLRCSPISGHTSVYWYQQALGLGLQFLLWYDEGEERNRGNFPPRFSGRQFPNYSSELNVNALELEDSALYLCASSVGQGIYEQYFGPGTRLTVT.

The table lists this clone with a count of one. This rearrangement joins TRBV23-1 to TRBJ2-7, with D hard to call. TRBV23-1 is flagged as an ORF with uncertain function. This CDR3 region has 16 residues. Trimming stripped 2 bases from V and 5 bases from J, with 19 bases between. The CDR3 DNA is TGCGCCAGCAGTCAACAACCCCGAAGGGAACAGAACGAGCAGTACTTC. Protein product: CASSQQPRREQNEQYF.

The J gene is TRBJ1-1, the V gene TRBV2, with D possibly TRBD1 on 6 matching bases. This CDR3 has 13 residues. CDR1 SNHLY and CDR2 FYNNEI come from the germline V gene. The V and J ends lost 7 bases and 0 bases respectively, with 9 bases between them. The CDR3 reads CASIGGVNTEAFF. The CDR3 nucleotides read TGTGCCAGCATCGGGGGCGTGAACACTGAAGCTTTCTTT.

The chain uses TRBV5-5 and TRBJ1-2; a weak D match, TRBD1 (5 bases). The CDR3 totals 14 residues. Germline V gives CDR1 SGHKS, CDR2 YYEKEE (reference sequence). V was trimmed by 1 base and J by 6 bases, leaving 13 bases between them. CDR3 DNA sequence: TGTGCCAGCAGCTTGACAGGCCCCCCAGATGGCTACACCTTC. This sequence encodes CASSLTGPPDGYTF.

The rearrangement links TRBV2 to TRBJ1-4; TRBD1 is a possible D gene (5 bases). The CDR3 length is 13 residues. Trimming left V 7 bases short and J 4 bases short, with 10 bases between. The germline V gene has CDR1 SNHLY and CDR2 FYNNEI. The chain's CDR3 is CASKRGDNEKLFF. The CDR3 DNA reads as TGTGCCAGCAAGCGAGGGGATAATGAAAAACTGTTTTTT.

This chain joins TRBV6-6 and TRBJ1-5, with 7 bases fitting TRBD1. The CDR3 has 16 amino acids. Germline CDR1 is MNHNY and CDR2 is SVGAGI (reference sequence). V lost 3 bases and J lost 3; bases outside the gene matches: 8. The CDR3 DNA is TGTGCCAGCAGTTATGGCCAGGGGGTTATCAATCAGCCCCAGCATTTT. The encoded protein is CASSYGQGVINQPQHF.

V gene TRBV6-5 combines with J gene TRBJ1-2, with D hard to call. The CDR3 spans 12 residues. Germline CDR1 is MNHEY and CDR2 is SVGAGI. V gave up 6 bases and J gave up 10 bases, with 15 bases separating them. The CDR3 DNA follows: TGTGCCAGCAGCGGACGGAGCGACGACTACACCTTC. Translation: CASSGRSDDYTF.

The chain couples TRBV7-2 to TRBJ2-1; a weak D match, TRBD2 (5 bases). CDR3 size: 16 residues. Germline V gene lookup returns CDR1 SGHTA and CDR2 FQGNSA. Trimming cost V 6 bases and J 6 bases, with 21 bases left between them. CDR3 bases: TGTGCCAGCAGGCCCGGACTCCGTATAAGGTCCAATGAGCAGTTCTTC. Translation gives CASRPGLRIRSNEQFF.

The V call is TRBV7-9, the J call TRBJ2-7, with 7 bases lining up with TRBD1. J was trimmed by 7 bases and V by 5 bases; bases with no gene match: 17. This CDR3 contains 16 residues. Germline V gene sequence: CDR1 SEHNR, CDR2 FQNEAQ (reference sequence). The CDR3: CASSIFDRDSWKEQYF. In nucleotides, the CDR3 is TGTGCCAGCAGCATTTTCGACCGGGACAGTTGGAAGGAGCAGTACTTC.

The chain employs TRBV5-5 and TRBJ1-3; no reliable D call. Trimming shortened V by 1 base and J by 0 bases, and 11 bases separated the two germline ends. Looked up from germline, CDR1 is SGHKS and CDR2 is YYEKEE (reference sequence). The CDR3 contains 16 residues. The CDR3 nucleotides read TGTGCCAGCAGCTTGCGCCTGGATGTCTCTGGAAACACCATATATTTT. Translating gives CASSLRLDVSGNTIYF.

This chain connects TRBV25-1 to TRBJ1-2; tentatively, D is TRBD1 (6 bases). Trimming pared 1 base from V and 1 base from J, leaving 13 bases between. This CDR3 contains 16 residues. Germline CDR1 is MGHDK and CDR2 is SYGVNS. CDR3 nucleotides: TGTGCCAGCAGTGAATCGGGGGCTTGGTATAACTATGGCTACACCTTC. Protein: CASSESGAWYNYGYTF.

V usage is TRBV27 and J usage is TRBJ1-1; TRBD1 aligns across 10 bases. The length of the CDR3 is 15 residues. V dropped 5 bases and J dropped 5; count of bases not matched to a gene: 8. Looked up from germline, CDR1 is MNHEY and CDR2 is SMNVEV (reference sequence). The DNA of the CDR3 is TGTGCCAGCAGTCCCCAGGACAGGGGGGGGACTGAAGCTTTCTTT. Translated, it gives CASSPQDRGGTEAFF.

Worth noting for this clone: The junction does not match germline at one end; this may be a read error. The chain recombines TRBV7-7 with TRBJ1-1; 8 nucleotides agree with TRBD1. The CDR3 contains 17 residues. Germline CDR1 and CDR2: SSHAT and FNYEAQ (reference sequence). The CDR3 loop is CASKWTGLLLEDTEAFF. CDR3 nucleotides: TGTGCTAGCAAGTGGACAGGGCTACTCCTTGAAGACACTGAAGCTTTCTTT.

A single count supports this clone. CDR3 residues: CASSDAGQPQHF. The CDR3 DNA reads as TGTGCCAGCAGTGACGCCGGACAGCCCCAGCATTTT. The chain carries TRBV6-4 and TRBJ1-5, with unresolved D. This CDR3 has 12 amino acids. Trimming pared 2 bases from V and 7 bases from J, leaving 6 bases between. Germline V CDR1 and CDR2: MRHNA, SNTAGT.

This clone has a handful of counts. The chain couples TRBV29-1 to TRBJ2-1, with 10 bases that match TRBD1. V lost 3 bases and J lost 12; bases outside the gene matches: 5. The length of the CDR3 is 12 residues. CDR1 SQVTM and CDR2 ANQGSEA come from the germline V gene. CDR3 region: CSVEDRGMGQFF. The CDR3 nucleotides read TGCAGCGTTGAGGACAGGGGGATGGGGCAGTTCTTC.

V gene TRBV7-8 combines with J gene TRBJ2-1; D remains ambiguous. This CDR3 comprises 15 residues. Germline-derived CDR1 and CDR2 are SGHVS and FQNEAQ. Trimming pared 5 bases from V and 4 bases from J, leaving 15 bases between. In nucleotides, the CDR3 is TGTGCCAGCAGCACCATTCGAACGACATACAATGAGCAGTTCTTC. This codes for CASSTIRTTYNEQFF.

V usage is TRBV5-1 and J usage is TRBJ1-6; D is unclear. This CDR3 has 14 residues. V lost 0 bases and J 8 bases, leaving 9 bases between the germline ends. CDR1 and CDR2 (germline): SGHRS, YFSETQ. This chain's CDR3 is CASSLDRGDSPLHF. DNA for the CDR3: TGCGCCAGCAGCTTGGACCGGGGTGATTCACCCCTCCACTTT.

The chain is built from TRBV6-1 and TRBJ2-1, with D perhaps TRBD2 (5 bases). This CDR3 has 15 residues. Deletions cut 1 base from V and 2 bases from J, with 9 bases between. Germline V gene data show CDR1 as MNHNS and CDR2 as SASEGT. The CDR3: CASSEVLATYNEQFF. In nucleotides, the CDR3 is TGTGCCAGCAGTGAAGTCCTAGCTACCTACAATGAGCAGTTCTTC.

The genes are TRBV28 and TRBJ2-7; D possibly matches TRBD1 or TRBD2 (6 bases each). Trimming stripped 7 bases from V and 1 base from J, with 23 bases between. CDR1 and CDR2 from the germline V gene are MDHEN and SYDVKM. CDR3 size: 17 residues. The CDR3 DNA follows: TGTGCCAGCACCCCGGGCTACAGGGCCGGAGGGTCCTACGAGCAGTACTTC. It encodes CASTPGYRAGGSYEQYF.

This rearrangement joins TRBV9 to TRBJ2-3; no clear D gene. The CDR3 length is 10 residues. CDR1 and CDR2 from the germline V gene are SGDLS and YYNGEE. Trimming cost V 7 bases and J 6 bases, with 6 bases left between them. The CDR3 spells CASGWDTQYF. For the CDR3, the DNA is TGTGCCAGCGGCTGGGATACGCAGTATTTT.

The chain couples TRBV7-8 to TRBJ1-2; 8 bases are shared with TRBD1. Germline V CDR1 and CDR2: SGHVS, FQNEAQ. V trimming: 6 bases; J trimming: 4 bases; junction bases outside the gene matches: 7. The length of the CDR3 is 14 residues. The DNA for the CDR3 is TGTGCCAGCAGGTCAAGCGGACAGGGCTATGGCTACACCTTC. Residues: CASRSSGQGYGYTF.

The chain combines TRBV5-1 with TRBJ1-1; D possibly corresponds to TRBD1 (6 bases). Germline lookup yields CDR1 SGHRS and CDR2 YFSETQ. Trimming removed 0 bases from V and 5 bases from J, with 20 bases in between. The CDR3 spans 17 residues. CDR3: CASSLVGAGGAGTEAFF. The CDR3 DNA is TGCGCCAGCAGCTTGGTGGGAGCGGGGGGCGCGGGAACTGAAGCTTTCTTT. Using reference TRBV5-1 and TRBJ1-1 for the parts outside the CDR3, the full variable domain is KAGVTQTPRYLIKTRGQQVTLSCSPISGHRSVSWYQQTPGQGLQFLFEYFSETQRNKGNFPGRFSGRQFSNSRSEMNVSTLELGDSALYLCASSLVGAGGAGTEAFFGQGTRLTVV.

This rearrangement joins TRBV7-2 to TRBJ2-4; D tentatively fits TRBD1 or TRBD2 (7 bases each). V lost 5 bases, J lost 7 bases, and 24 bases lay in between. This CDR3 comprises 17 residues. Germline CDR1 and CDR2: SGHTA and FQGNSA. Here the CDR3 reads CASSRLPLQGRENIQYF. DNA for the CDR3: TGTGCCAGCAGCCGGCTCCCCTTACAGGGGAGGGAGAACATTCAGTACTTC.